The 25 T cell receptor beta chains below all came from one sample that was sequenced in a study of cytomegalovirus exposure and HLA in healthy donors (dated by TCRdb to 2017 to 2019). Library preparation was by the immunoSEQ multiplex PCR assay. The multiplex PCR relied on a mix of 60 forward primers for TCR Vbeta segments and 13 reverse primers for TCR Jbeta segments. In its TCRdb copy, this immuneACCESS table keeps in-frame sequences only and misses some clones. Where compared with another copy, unresolved V genes explain less than half of these, and the others have no known cause. The sample includes approximately 130,000 clones, with roughly 80% observed a single time. The top ten constitute 1.5% to 1.9% of the sample. Material: PBMCs. All receptors derive from a man in his forties or fifties in good health and CMV-seronegative.

V gene TRBV14 combines with J gene TRBJ2-3; the D gene is possibly TRBD2 (6 bases). This CDR3 spans 13 amino acids. In germline, CDR1 is SGHDN, CDR2 FVKESK. The V end lost 10 bases, the J end lost 2 bases, and 13 bases lay between the germline ends. The CDR3 region has the DNA TGTGCCACCTCCTGGGGGGACACAGATACGCAGTATTTT. As protein: CATSWGDTDTQYF.

The chain recombines TRBV7-2 with TRBJ2-3; possible D gene TRBD2, 6 bases. V lost 2 bases, J lost 2 bases, and 20 bases lay in between. There are 18 residues in the CDR3. Germline V gene lookup returns CDR1 SGHTA and CDR2 FQGNSA. CDR3 protein: CASSLWGLLLADTDTQYF. For the CDR3, the DNA is TGTGCCAGCAGCTTATGGGGACTCTTACTGGCCGACACAGATACGCAGTATTTT.

This sequence joins TRBV7-9 and TRBJ2-3; D gene uncertain. Per germline, CDR1 SEHNR and CDR2 FQNEAQ (reference sequence). CDR3 size: 15 residues. The ends were cut back, 0 bases at V and 0 bases at J, with 7 bases in the middle. The CDR3 DNA sequence: TGTGCCAGCAGCTTAGCGGCGGCTAGCACAGATACGCAGTATTTT. It specifies CASSLAAASTDTQYF. Full variable domain (missing parts from reference TRBV7-9 and TRBJ2-3): DTGVSQNPRHKITKRGQNVTFRCDPISEHNRLYWYRQTLGQGPEFLTYFQNEAQLEKSRLLSDRFSAERPKGSFSTLEIQRTEQGDSAMYLCASSLAAASTDTQYFGPGTRLTVL.

The rearrangement uses TRBV6-6 and TRBJ1-6; 9 bases map to TRBD1. Germline loops: CDR1 MNHNY, CDR2 SVGAGI (reference sequence). This CDR3 comprises 15 residues. V lost 5 bases to trimming and J lost 10 bases; unmatched junction nucleotides: 9. The CDR3 DNA is TGTGCCAGCAGTGACCGAGGGACAGGGCTCTCACCCCTCCACTTT. Encoded protein: CASSDRGTGLSPLHF.

The rearrangement joins TRBV5-1 to TRBJ2-7, with D perhaps matching TRBD2 (5 bases). Germline-derived CDR1 and CDR2 are SGHRS and YFSETQ. CDR3 length: 13 amino acids. V was cut by 4 bases and J by 2 bases, with 10 bases left in between. CDR3 sequence reads: CASSPDGTYEQYF. CDR3 coding DNA: TGCGCCAGCAGCCCAGACGGGACCTACGAGCAGTACTTC.

The V gene is TRBV6-5, the J gene TRBJ2-7, with no clear D. From germline, CDR1 is MNHEY and CDR2 SVGAGI. V lost 6 bases and J 0 bases, leaving 12 bases between the germline ends. CDR3 size: 14 residues. CDR3 region: CASSPRGNSYEQYF. The CDR3 DNA sequence: TGTGCCAGCAGCCCGAGAGGAAACTCCTACGAGCAGTACTTC.

This clone appeared a single time. The V and J genes are TRBV27 and TRBJ2-5; 9 bases agree with TRBD1. CDR1 is MNHEY, CDR2 SMNVEV, per germline (reference sequence). Trimming took 2 bases from V and 3 from J; bases not matched to a gene: 10. The CDR3 is 17 amino acids. The CDR3 nucleotides read TGTGCCAGCAGTTTAGTCCGACAGGGGGGCCTAGAAGAGACCCAGTACTTC. It translates to CASSLVRQGGLEETQYF.

V usage is TRBV7-2 and J usage is TRBJ2-5; tentative D call: TRBD1 (5 bases). The CDR3 has 12 residues. Germline V gene data show CDR1 as SGHTA and CDR2 as FQGNSA. V was pared by 3 bases and J by 5 bases, with 7 bases between. In nucleotides, the CDR3 is TGTGCCAGCAGCTTGGGGCGGGAGACCCAGTACTTC. Translated: CASSLGRETQYF. The whole variable domain, remainder taken from reference TRBV7-2 and TRBJ2-5, is GAGVSQSPSNKVTEKGKDVELRCDPISGHTALYWYRQSLGQGLEFLIYFQGNSAPDKSGLPSDRFSAERTGGSVSTLTIQRTQQEDSAVYLCASSLGRETQYFGPGTRLLVL.

This clone was seen a few times. The V gene is TRBV5-1, the J gene TRBJ2-7; perhaps TRBD2 as D (6 bases). This CDR3 comprises 14 residues. V shed 0 bases and J shed 2 bases, with 9 bases lying between them. CDR1 is SGHRS and CDR2 is YFSETQ in the germline V gene. The CDR3 here is CASSLEGGTYEQYF. The CDR3 DNA reads as TGCGCCAGCAGCTTGGAAGGAGGGACCTACGAGCAGTACTTC.

As concerns this clone: The junction differs from germline at one of its ends, possibly a read error. The rearrangement uses TRBV7-9 and TRBJ1-4; possible D gene TRBD1, 5 bases. Germline V gene sequence: CDR1 SEHNR, CDR2 FQNEAQ (reference sequence). The CDR3 loop spans 16 amino acids. The DNA of the CDR3 is TGTTCCAGCAGCCATTACCCGATTCGCACAGGTGAAAAACTGTTTTTT. It codes for CSSSHYPIRTGEKLFF.

The table lists this clone with a few counts. Only one base separates this from a far larger clonotype, so it likely reflects a read error. The genes are TRBV2 and TRBJ1-2, with D possibly being TRBD1 (6 bases). There are 14 residues in the CDR3. The V end was cut by 5 bases, the J end by 6 bases, with 16 bases between. Germline V gene lookup returns CDR1 SNHLY and CDR2 FYNNEI. DNA for the CDR3: TGTGCCAGCAGTCCCGACGGGACACGGGATGGCTACACCTTC. The encoded protein is CASSPDGTRDGYTF.

The rearrangement uses TRBV9 and TRBJ2-7; TRBD2 matches at 9 bases. J gave up 1 base and V 7 bases, and 9 bases lay outside the gene matches. The CDR3 spans 15 residues. CDR1 is SGDLS, CDR2 YYNGEE, per germline. CDR3 loop: CASGSAGGPSYEQYF. CDR3 bases: TGTGCCAGCGGTTCAGCGGGGGGCCCTTCCTACGAGCAGTACTTC.

V is TRBV6-1 and J is TRBJ1-3; maybe TRBD1 (5 bases). The CDR3 spans 15 residues. Trimming cost V 1 base and J 3 bases, with 10 bases left between them. Germline CDR1 reads MNHNS; CDR2 reads SASEGT. CDR3 loop: CASSEEVTVGNTIYF. In DNA form, the CDR3 reads TGTGCCAGCAGTGAAGAGGTGACAGTTGGAAACACCATATATTTT.

This clone has only a few counts. V and J are TRBV13 and TRBJ2-3; 11 bases fit TRBD1. Germline CDR1 reads PRHDT; CDR2 reads FYEKMQ (reference sequence). The CDR3 is 17 residues long. V gave up 0 bases and J gave up 2 bases; unmatched junction bases: 4. The CDR3 loop reads CASSLGWTGGITDTQYF. In DNA, the CDR3 is TGTGCCAGCAGCTTAGGGTGGACAGGGGGCATCACAGATACGCAGTATTTT.

This clone has just one count. This chain joins TRBV7-3 and TRBJ2-3, with TRBD2 matching 8 bases. The CDR3 has 18 residues. Germline loops: CDR1 SGHTA, CDR2 FQGTGA. After removal of 3 bases from V and 6 bases from J, the junction contained 17 bases not matched to a gene. In nucleotides, the CDR3 is TGTGCCAGCAGCTTCGGCATATCCCCGGGACTAGTTGGGGATACGCAGTATTTT. Encoded protein: CASSFGISPGLVGDTQYF.

This sequence joins TRBV7-2 and TRBJ2-1, with 9 nucleotides matching TRBD1. Per the germline V gene, CDR1 is SGHTA and CDR2 is FQGNSA. The CDR3 is made up of 14 amino acids. The V and J ends lost 5 bases and 6 bases, in that order; junction bases with no gene match: 5. The CDR3 protein is CASSLGTGRNEQFF. CDR3 nucleotides: TGTGCCAGCAGCCTAGGGACAGGGCGCAATGAGCAGTTCTTC. The variable domain in full, completed from reference TRBV7-2 and TRBJ2-1, reads GAGVSQSPSNKVTEKGKDVELRCDPISGHTALYWYRQSLGQGLEFLIYFQGNSAPDKSGLPSDRFSAERTGGSVSTLTIQRTQQEDSAVYLCASSLGTGRNEQFFGPGTRLTVL.

The V gene is TRBV11-3, the J gene TRBJ2-5, with 7 nucleotides matching TRBD1. From germline, CDR1 is SGHNT and CDR2 YENEEA. V shed 3 bases and J 3 bases; nucleotides not matched to a gene: 4. The CDR3 spans 14 residues. Written as DNA, the CDR3 is TGTGCCAGCAGCTTGTACGGGACAGAAGAGACCCAGTACTTC. Protein: CASSLYGTEETQYF.

This clone was recorded once. The chain carries TRBV10-2 and TRBJ2-7, with 8 bases that match TRBD1. The CDR3 runs 15 residues. Germline CDR1 reads WSHSY; CDR2 reads SAAADI. The ends lost 7 bases at V and 4 bases at J; junction bases unmatched: 12. The DNA for the CDR3 is TGCGCCAGCACGGGGTTGCAGGGGGCCCTATACGAGCAGTACTTC. Amino acid sequence: CASTGLQGALYEQYF.

The chain has TRBV30 and TRBJ1-1, with 9 bases that match TRBD1. This CDR3 comprises 12 residues. Germline assignment: CDR1 GTSNPN and CDR2 SVGIG (reference sequence). After removal of 4 bases from V and 7 bases from J, the junction contained 4 bases not matched to a gene. DNA of the CDR3: TGTGCCTGGAAAGGACAGGGGAGTGAAGCTTTCTTT. It translates to CAWKGQGSEAFF.

This chain links TRBV4-1 with TRBJ2-1; 11 bases are a match to TRBD1. Germline trimming cut 1 base from V and 8 bases from J; bases unmatched to any gene: 16. The CDR3 consists of 19 residues. CDR1 and CDR2 (germline): MGHRA, YSYEKL. CDR3 DNA sequence: TGCGCCAGCAGCCAAGCCGGACAGGGGGCTAGCGGGGATTTCGATGAGCAGTTCTTC. Its protein product is CASSQAGQGASGDFDEQFF.

The chain uses TRBV9 and TRBJ1-3, with 8 nucleotides matching TRBD1. V gave up 6 bases and J gave up 2 bases; unmatched junction bases: 1. This CDR3 spans 13 amino acids. Looked up from germline, CDR1 is SGDLS and CDR2 is YYNGEE. The chain's CDR3 is CASTTGAGNTIYF. CDR3 nucleotides: TGTGCCAGCACGACAGGGGCTGGAAACACCATATATTTT.

The chain links TRBV4-1 to TRBJ1-1; 7 bases align to TRBD1. CDR1 MGHRA and CDR2 YSYEKL come from the germline V gene. The CDR3 runs 17 residues. V was pared by 1 base and J by 0 bases, with 8 bases of the junction left unmatched. As DNA, the CDR3 is TGCGCCAGCAGCCAAGTCGGGACAGTACTAATGAACACTGAAGCTTTCTTT. Protein sequence: CASSQVGTVLMNTEAFF.

This clone appeared a few times. This chain connects TRBV13 to TRBJ2-7; D not certain. CDR1 is PRHDT, CDR2 FYEKMQ, per germline (reference sequence). This CDR3 has 14 residues. Trimming pared 6 bases from V and 0 bases from J, leaving 12 bases between. CDR3 nucleotides: TGTGCCAGCAGACACGAGGAGAGCTCCTACGAGCAGTACTTC. Translated: CASRHEESSYEQYF.

The chain employs TRBV6-5 and TRBJ1-5, with 10 positions matching TRBD1. The trim removed 10 bases at V and 5 bases at J, leaving 2 bases unmatched. CDR1 MNHEY and CDR2 SVGAGI come from the germline V gene. This CDR3 is 12 amino acids long. CDR3 protein: CATGTGDQPQHF. The CDR3 DNA is TGTGCCACCGGGACAGGGGATCAGCCCCAGCATTTT.

J is TRBJ2-5 and V is TRBV10-1; a possible D gene is TRBD2 (5 bases). The end of the DNA aligns better with TRBJ2-7, so the J call may be wrong. Germline V gene data show CDR1 as WNHNN and CDR2 as SYGVQD (reference sequence). This CDR3 has 16 residues. CDR3: CASSVDETGMYTEQYF. The CDR3 nucleotides are TGCGCCAGCAGTGTGGACGAGACGGGGATGTATACCGAGCAGTACTTC.